The T cell receptor (beta chain) described here comes from a study of blood T cell repertoires in COVID-19. Turning to the study itself: Sites in the United States, Italy and Spain provided acute and convalescent COVID-19 samples. Nucleic acid was either cDNA or gDNA, and it came from T cells, B-cell-depleted T cells, or PBMCs.

Germline CDR1 is MGHDK and CDR2 is SYGVNS. The CDR3 contains 14 residues. V shed 8 bases, J shed 0 bases, and the junction held 4 bases outside the gene matches. Measured with immunoSEQ multiplex PCR; TCRdb has only the in-frame clones, and not every one. This repertoire shows roughly 150,000 clones, around 82% found once; its top ten account for around 8.6%. The chain has TRBV25-1 and TRBJ1-2, with 9 bases lining up with TRBD1. The receptor was isolated from a human donor in a cohort sampled during active COVID-19. Material: peripheral blood. The chain's CDR3 is CASGGTGTNYGYTF. The CDR3 DNA follows: TGTGCCAGCGGGGGGACAGGGACTAACTATGGCTACACCTTC.